This TCR beta chain originates from a study of spatial heterogeneity in lung cancer. Time point in this sample: sample taken at primary tumor resection. Unsorted whole RNA from tumor, nontumor lung or frozen PBMC underwent sequencing. 72 TRACERx patients with early, untreated non-small cell lung cancer donated samples. Trimming stripped 0 bases from V and 3 bases from J, with 9 bases between. There are 14 residues in the CDR3. Looked up from germline, CDR1 is SGHRS and CDR2 is YFSETQ. MiXCR, run by TCRdb on the 5' RACE reads, gives a single entry per CDR3 protein. The table has more than 10,000 distinct CDR3 sequences, roughly 5.1% seen once.

The V and J genes are TRBV5-1 and TRBJ1-1, with a tentative D call TRBD1 (6 bases). The material sequenced was PBMCs, taken at surgery. The source is a male donor with early-stage non-small cell lung cancer. This CDR3 reads CASSLVGAYTEAFF. The CDR3 DNA reads as TGCGCCAGCAGCTTGGTGGGGGCGTACACTGAAGCTTTCTTT.